One and the same sample provided the 30 T cell receptor beta chains below, sequenced in a study of blood T cells in healthy people across ages. For the second PCR, which ran for roughly 7 to 11 cycles, a sample-barcoded 5' primer and a J-beta primer mix were used. One entry per CDR3 protein results from TCRdb running MiXCR on the 5' RACE reads. The profile shows approximately 490,000 distinct CDR3 sequences, more than 20% of them singletons. The same data also went into a second study, on T cells of mothers and their children.

Source material: blood. The source is a boy between 10 and 17 years old in good health.

In this sample, this clonotype turned up a few times. The chain has TRBV19 and TRBJ2-1; no firm D call. Per germline, CDR1 LNHDA and CDR2 SQIVND (reference sequence). This CDR3 is 13 amino acids long. With 3 bases removed from V and 2 bases from J, the gap between germline ends came to 5 bases. CDR3 coding DNA: TGTGCCAGTAGTATCTTTGCCTACAATGAGCAGTTCTTC. Translating gives CASSIFAYNEQFF.

V usage is TRBV28 and J usage is TRBJ2-1; 7 nucleotides align to TRBD2. Trimming removed 7 bases from V and 7 bases from J; junction bases left unmatched: 7. The germline CDR1 and CDR2 sequences are MDHEN and SYDVKM. This CDR3 comprises 13 residues. In DNA form, the CDR3 reads TGTGCCAGCACGCTAGCGGCTTATAATGAGCAGTTCTTC. As protein: CASTLAAYNEQFF. The full variable domain, its missing parts supplied by reference TRBV28 and TRBJ2-1, is DVKVTQSSRYLVKRTGEKVFLECVQDMDHENMFWYRQDPGLGLRLIYFSYDVKMKEKGDIPEGYSVSREKKERFSLILESASTNQTSMYLCASTLAAYNEQFFGPGTRLTVL.

The rearrangement joins TRBV9 to TRBJ1-5; D is unresolved. The V and J ends lost 0 bases and 7 bases respectively, with 11 bases between them. The CDR3 spans 14 residues. The V gene's germline CDR1 is SGDLS and CDR2 YYNGEE. In DNA, the CDR3 is TGTGCCAGCAGCGTAGGGGGTGATGGACAGCCCCAGCATTTT. It is translated as CASSVGGDGQPQHF.

J is TRBJ2-5 and V is TRBV4-3; 7 nucleotides line up with TRBD2. The last part of the DNA fits TRBJ2-7 better; the J call may be wrong. Germline lookup yields CDR1 LGHNA and CDR2 YSLEER. The CDR3 is 16 amino acids. CDR3 residues: CASSPAGRGASYEQYF. The DNA of the CDR3 is TGCGCCAGCAGCCCAGCGGGGAGGGGTGCTTCCTACGAGCAGTACTTC.

To note about this clonotype: Germline is not matched at one junction end, which may reflect a read error. The rearrangement uses TRBV28 and TRBJ2-7; TRBD1 agrees at 7 bases. Germline lookup yields CDR1 MDHEN and CDR2 SYDVKM. This CDR3 comprises 17 residues. The CDR3 is CASSRWDSPPETYGQYF. DNA of the CDR3: TGTGCCAGCAGCCGGTGGGACAGCCCTCCCGAGACCTACGGGCAGTACTTC. The complete variable domain, with remaining parts taken from reference TRBV28 and TRBJ2-7, reads DVKVTQSSRYLVKRTGEKVFLECVQDMDHENMFWYRQDPGLGLRLIYFSYDVKMKEKGDIPEGYSVSREKKERFSLILESASTNQTSMYLCASSRWDSPPETYGQYFGPGTRLTVT.

The chain uses TRBV24-1 and TRBJ2-5, with D perhaps matching TRBD1 (5 bases). Trimming shortened V by 7 bases and J by 5 bases, and 13 bases separated the two germline ends. Germline V CDR1 and CDR2: KGHDR, SFDVKD. The CDR3 loop spans 13 amino acids. This CDR3 reads CATRESGIETQYF. In DNA form, the CDR3 reads TGTGCCACCAGGGAATCAGGGATTGAGACCCAGTACTTC.

This clonotype was recorded many times. The chain is built from TRBV12-3 or TRBV12-4 and TRBJ2-1; possibly TRBD2 for D (5 bases). V was cut by 6 bases and J by 5 bases, with 14 bases left in between. CDR3 length: 14 residues. Written as DNA, the CDR3 is TGTGCCAGCAGCTTACCGGGGTACCACAATGAGCAGTTCTTC. As protein: CASSLPGYHNEQFF.

As for this clonotype: An end of the junction does not agree with germline; a read error may underlie this. J is TRBJ2-5 and V is TRBV7-3; no reliable D call. The germline V gene has CDR1 SGHTA and CDR2 FQGTGA. This CDR3 comprises 15 residues. CDR3 nucleotides: TGTGCCAGCGGCTTATCTGTGGCAAGTTCCGAGACCCAGTACTTC. Translation gives CASGLSVASSETQYF.

V and J are TRBV4-3 and TRBJ1-3; D remains ambiguous. Germline assignment: CDR1 LGHNA and CDR2 YSLEER. With 0 bases removed from V and 0 bases from J, the gap between germline ends came to 12 bases. This CDR3 has 17 residues. The CDR3 sequence: CASSQEAARSSGNTIYF. The CDR3 DNA reads TGCGCCAGCAGCCAAGAAGCCGCCAGGAGCTCTGGAAACACCATATATTTT.

The gene calls are TRBV7-3 and TRBJ2-3, with TRBD2 matching 12 bases. Germline CDR1 reads SGHTA; CDR2 reads FQGTGA. This CDR3 contains 16 residues. Germline trimming cut 5 bases from V and 2 bases from J; bases unmatched to any gene: 5. CDR3 DNA: TGTGCCAGCAGCCCCGGGACTAGCGGGTACACAGATACGCAGTATTTT. Translating gives CASSPGTSGYTDTQYF. Complete variable domain (other parts from reference TRBV7-3 and TRBJ2-3): GAGVSQTPSNKVTEKGKYVELRCDPISGHTALYWYRQSLGQGPEFLIYFQGTGAADDSGLPNDRFFAVRPEGSVSTLKIQRTERGDSAVYLCASSPGTSGYTDTQYFGPGTRLTVL.

The chain employs TRBV11-2 and TRBJ1-6; TRBD1 is a possible D gene (6 bases). This CDR3 has 15 amino acids. Trimming left V 5 bases short and J 9 bases short, with 17 bases between. Germline CDR1 reads SGHAT; CDR2 reads FQNNGV. DNA for the CDR3: TGTGCCAGCAGCCAGGGGACGCGGGGAAGTTCACCCCTCCACTTT. Its protein is CASSQGTRGSSPLHF.

This clonotype has more than one count but fewer than ten. The V and J genes are TRBV12-3 or TRBV12-4 and TRBJ2-5, with D maybe TRBD1 (6 bases). V was shortened by 0 bases and J by 1 base, with 9 bases between the two germline ends. The CDR3 is 15 residues long. CDR3 sequence: CASSLASDSQETQYF. The CDR3 DNA sequence: TGTGCCAGCAGTTTAGCGTCGGACAGCCAAGAGACCCAGTACTTC.

The chain has TRBV20-1 and TRBJ1-2; TRBD1 matches at 8 bases. J gave up 4 bases and V 0 bases, and 7 bases lay outside the gene matches. The CDR3 covers 15 residues. Germline V gene lookup returns CDR1 DFQATT and CDR2 SNEGSKA (reference sequence). The CDR3 nucleotides read TGCAGTGCTAGAGACGGCAGGGGGCCGGGCTATGGCTACACCTTC. This encodes CSARDGRGPGYGYTF.

This clonotype has ten or more counts. The chain recombines TRBV25-1 with TRBJ2-5; TRBD1 matches 10 bases. The assigned J gene may be wrong: the sequence end matches TRBJ2-7 better. Germline V CDR1 and CDR2: MGHDK, SYGVNS. CDR3 size: 18 residues. The CDR3 sequence: CASSDVPGQGTESYEQYF. CDR3 sequence (DNA): TGTGCCAGCAGTGATGTCCCGGGACAGGGGACGGAGTCCTACGAGCAGTACTTC.

The rearrangement uses TRBV29-1 and TRBJ1-5; a possible D gene is TRBD1 (5 bases). CDR3 length: 14 residues. Germline assignment: CDR1 SQVTM and CDR2 ANQGSEA. The CDR3 is CSVVGTDSNQPQHF. The CDR3 DNA follows: TGCAGTGTAGTTGGGACGGATAGCAATCAGCCCCAGCATTTT.

The chain is built from TRBV20-1 and TRBJ2-7; the match to TRBD1 covers 11 bases. V was pared by 1 base and J by 6 bases, with 5 bases of the junction left unmatched. This CDR3 spans 14 amino acids. Germline values: CDR1 DFQATT, CDR2 SNEGSKA (reference sequence). The DNA of the CDR3 is TGCAGTGCTAGAGTTCCGGGACAGGGGGGCGAGCAGTACTTC. This translates into CSARVPGQGGEQYF.

This clonotype was observed a few times. The chain is built from TRBV11-2 and TRBJ2-1; the D is unclear. Deletions cut 0 bases from V and 8 bases from J, with 5 bases between. The CDR3 runs to 12 residues. In germline, CDR1 is SGHAT, CDR2 FQNNGV. In DNA form, the CDR3 reads TGTGCCAGCAGCTTAGAAGGTCATGAGCAGTTCTTC. Its translation: CASSLEGHEQFF.

This clonotype has just a few counts. V and J are TRBV6-1 and TRBJ1-2, with D unresolved. The ends were cut back, 3 bases at V and 3 bases at J, with 17 bases in the middle. The length of the CDR3 is 16 residues. Germline loops: CDR1 MNHNS, CDR2 SASEGT. The CDR3 region has the DNA TGTGCCAGCAGTGACGAGAGGATACGCGGTCACTATGGCTACACCTTC. Protein: CASSDERIRGHYGYTF.

There are many counts of this clonotype. The V and J genes are TRBV4-1 and TRBJ2-5; 9 bases line up with TRBD2. The length of the CDR3 is 15 residues. Germline V lookup: CDR1 MGHRA, CDR2 YSYEKL. J lost 6 bases, V lost 1 base, and 6 bases had no gene match. DNA of the CDR3: TGCGCCAGCAGCCAAGTATGCGGGAGGGGAAAGACCCAGTACTTC. Its translation: CASSQVCGRGKTQYF.

The rearrangement links TRBV20-1 to TRBJ1-5; TRBD1 is a possible D gene (5 bases). The CDR3 spans 13 residues. Germline CDR1 DFQATT, CDR2 SNEGSKA (reference sequence). Trimming left V 0 bases short and J 4 bases short, with 7 bases between. CDR3 nucleotide sequence: TGCAGTGCTAGAGACAGGGATAATCAGCCCCAGCATTTT. It yields the protein CSARDRDNQPQHF.

The chain carries TRBV27 and TRBJ2-1; D is tentatively TRBD1 or TRBD2 (6 bases each). V was shortened by 5 bases and J by 4 bases, with 18 bases between the two germline ends. The CDR3 is made up of 16 amino acids. Per germline, CDR1 MNHEY and CDR2 SMNVEV (reference sequence). The CDR3 DNA reads as TGTGCCAGCAGTCTCCAATGGGGGGCGGGTTACAATGAGCAGTTCTTC. Protein sequence: CASSLQWGAGYNEQFF.

The V gene is TRBV23-1, the J gene TRBJ2-1, with 7 bases identical to TRBD2. TRBV23-1 is marked as an open reading frame, function uncertain. The V and J ends lost 1 base and 3 bases, in that order; junction bases with no gene match: 12. This CDR3 contains 18 residues. DNA of the CDR3: TGCGCCAGCAGTCAATATTTGATGGCTAGCGGTCTCTACAATGAGCAGTTCTTC. Encoded protein: CASSQYLMASGLYNEQFF.

The chain employs TRBV5-1 and TRBJ2-1; TRBD1 matches 7 bases. The CDR3 has 15 residues. Germline lookup yields CDR1 SGHRS and CDR2 YFSETQ. After removal of 3 bases from V and 6 bases from J, the junction contained 9 bases not matched to a gene. The CDR3 is CASSSGLTGSNEQFF. DNA of the CDR3: TGCGCCAGCAGCTCAGGCCTGACAGGGTCCAATGAGCAGTTCTTC. Full variable domain (missing parts from reference TRBV5-1 and TRBJ2-1): KAGVTQTPRYLIKTRGQQVTLSCSPISGHRSVSWYQQTPGQGLQFLFEYFSETQRNKGNFPGRFSGRQFSNSRSEMNVSTLELGDSALYLCASSSGLTGSNEQFFGPGTRLTVL.

The table lists this clonotype with a few counts. The chain joins TRBV29-1 to TRBJ2-3; TRBD2 aligns across 9 bases. CDR1 SQVTM and CDR2 ANQGSEA come from the germline V gene. With 7 bases clipped from V and 8 bases from J, the junction kept 7 bases outside the gene matches. The CDR3 sequence is 12 residues long. The CDR3 protein is CSGRLAVGTQYF. As DNA, the CDR3 is TGCAGCGGGCGACTAGCGGTCGGTACGCAGTATTTT.

This chain connects TRBV7-8 to TRBJ2-3, with D possibly matching TRBD2 (6 bases). Germline V gene data show CDR1 as SGHVS and CDR2 as FQNEAQ. Trimming took off 0 bases at V and 5 bases at J, with 15 bases between the two ends. The CDR3 contains 16 residues. The CDR3 reads CASSLARTLALDTQYF. Written as DNA, the CDR3 is TGTGCCAGCAGCTTAGCGAGAACCCTAGCGTTAGATACGCAGTATTTT.

CDR3 coding DNA: TGTGCCAGCAGGGCGGACAGGGCTGGAAACACCATATATTTT. This sequence encodes CASRADRAGNTIYF. The chain combines TRBV2 with TRBJ1-3; 8 nucleotides match TRBD1. The CDR3 totals 14 residues. Per the germline V gene, CDR1 is SNHLY and CDR2 is FYNNEI. V lost 6 bases to trimming and J lost 2 bases; unmatched junction nucleotides: 3.

This clonotype was detected many times. CDR3 nucleotide sequence: TGTGCCAGCAGTATTGGGATCGGTACGCAGTATTTT. Encoded protein: CASSIGIGTQYF. V and J are TRBV12-3 or TRBV12-4 and TRBJ2-3; D gene ambiguous. This CDR3 is built from 12 residues. The V and J ends lost 5 bases and 8 bases respectively, with 11 bases between them.

The chain links TRBV18 to TRBJ2-5; 10 bases agree with TRBD1. The J call could be wrong; TRBJ2-7 is a better fit for the DNA end. Germline CDR1 KGHSH, CDR2 LQKENI. The CDR3 length is 16 residues. CDR3 nucleotide sequence: TGTGCCAGCTCACCAGGGGGGACAGGGGCCTCCTACGAGCAGTACTTC. Its translation: CASSPGGTGASYEQYF.

This clonotype occurred once. The gene calls are TRBV9 and TRBJ2-3; no clear D. The V gene's germline CDR1 is SGDLS and CDR2 YYNGEE. V was pared by 3 bases and J by 0 bases, with 11 bases between. This CDR3 region has 15 residues. CDR3 sequence: CASSARPDSTDTQYF. CDR3 DNA sequence: TGTGCCAGCAGCGCTAGACCGGACAGCACAGATACGCAGTATTTT.

This clonotype was observed a handful of times. The chain combines TRBV3-1 with TRBJ2-7, with TRBD2 as a possible D gene (5 bases). Trimming left V 1 base short and J 4 bases short, with 14 bases between. The germline gives CDR1 LGHDT, CDR2 YNNKEL (reference sequence). The CDR3 sequence is 15 residues long. CDR3 coding DNA: TGTGCCAGCAGCCAAGCGGCTAGCAGCGGATACGAGCAGTACTTC. The encoded protein is CASSQAASSGYEQYF.